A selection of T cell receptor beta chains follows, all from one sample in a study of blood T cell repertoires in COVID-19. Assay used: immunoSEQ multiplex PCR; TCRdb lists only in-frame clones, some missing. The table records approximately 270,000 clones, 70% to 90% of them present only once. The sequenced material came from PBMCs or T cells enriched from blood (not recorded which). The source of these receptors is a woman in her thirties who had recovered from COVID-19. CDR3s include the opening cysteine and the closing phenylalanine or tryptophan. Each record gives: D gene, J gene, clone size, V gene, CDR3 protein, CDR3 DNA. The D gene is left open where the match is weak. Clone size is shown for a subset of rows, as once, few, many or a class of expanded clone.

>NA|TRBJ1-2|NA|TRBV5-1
CASSLADNNYGYTF
TGCGCCAGCAGCTTGGCCGACAATAACTATGGCTACACCTTC
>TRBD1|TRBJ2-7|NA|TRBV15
CATRDTGTGLYEQYF
TGTGCCACCAGGGATACCGGGACAGGACTCTACGAGCAGTACTTC
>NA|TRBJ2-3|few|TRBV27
CASILPGTDTQYF
TGTGCCAGCATTCTGCCGGGTACAGATACGCAGTATTTT
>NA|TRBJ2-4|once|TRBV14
CASSQETFGTIGGAKNIQYF
TGTGCCAGCAGCCAAGAAACTTTTGGGACAATCGGTGGGGCCAAAAACATTCAGTACTTC
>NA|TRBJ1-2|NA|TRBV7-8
CASSVGSQYYGYTF
TGTGCCAGCAGCGTCGGGAGCCAATACTATGGCTACACCTTC
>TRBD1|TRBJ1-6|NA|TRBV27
CASSLSPGGVHSPLHF
TGTGCCAGCAGTTTGTCTCCAGGGGGCGTTCATTCACCCCTCCACTTT
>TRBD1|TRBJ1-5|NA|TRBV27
CASRRGQGNQPQHF
TGTGCCAGCAGAAGGGGGCAGGGCAATCAGCCCCAGCATTTT
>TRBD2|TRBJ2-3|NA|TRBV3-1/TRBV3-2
CASTLGGSGRSVQYF
TGTGCCAGCACCCTAGGGGGTAGCGGGAGATCTGTGCAGTATTTT
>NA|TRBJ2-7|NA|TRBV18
CASSPPQGRWDEQYF
TGTGCCAGCTCACCCCCTCAGGGGCGCTGGGACGAGCAGTACTTC
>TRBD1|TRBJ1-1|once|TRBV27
CASSLRVQGSLRTEAFF
TGTGCCAGCAGTTTACGGGTACAGGGGAGTTTGCGGACTGAAGCTTTCTTT
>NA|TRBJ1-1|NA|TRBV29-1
CSVGAGGIEAFF
TGCAGCGTTGGAGCCGGGGGGATAGAAGCTTTCTTT
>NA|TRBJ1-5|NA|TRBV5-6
CASSRLREDQPQHF
TGTGCCAGCAGCCGTTTGAGAGAGGATCAGCCCCAGCATTTT
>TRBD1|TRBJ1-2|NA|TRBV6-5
CASSRTGAGYTF
TGTGCCAGCAGTCGGACAGGGGCTGGCTACACCTTC
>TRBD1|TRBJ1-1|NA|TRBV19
CASRYRGRTEAFF
TGTGCCAGTCGGTACAGGGGGAGGACTGAAGCTTTCTTT
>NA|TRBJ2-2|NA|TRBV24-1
CATSVGGRDTGELFF
TGTGCCACCAGTGTCGGGGGAAGAGACACCGGGGAGCTGTTTTTT
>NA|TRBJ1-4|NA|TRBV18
CASSPPSGEGEKLFF
TGTGCCAGCTCACCACCATCCGGGGAGGGGGAAAAACTGTTTTTT
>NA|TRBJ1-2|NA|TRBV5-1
CASRIEGGDGGTF
TGCGCCAGCAGGATCGAGGGAGGTGACGGGGGAACCTTC
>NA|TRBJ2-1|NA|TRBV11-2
CASSLGGRRSYNEQFF
TGTGCCAGCAGCTTAGGGGGCCGCCGCTCCTACAATGAGCAGTTCTTC
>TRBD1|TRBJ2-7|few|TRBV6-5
CASSYSLDRGLYEQYF
TGTGCCAGCAGTTACTCCCTGGACAGGGGCCTCTACGAGCAGTACTTC
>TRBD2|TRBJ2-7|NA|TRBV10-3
CAITAGLAGSYEQYF
TGTGCCATCACCGCGGGACTAGCGGGCTCCTACGAGCAGTACTTC
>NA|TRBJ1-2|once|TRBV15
CATGQGINYGYTF
TGTGCCACCGGACAAGGGATTAACTATGGCTACACCTTC
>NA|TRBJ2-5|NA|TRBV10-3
CAISAEETQYF
TGTGCCATCAGTGCAGAAGAGACCCAGTACTTC
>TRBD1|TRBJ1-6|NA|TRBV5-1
CASSLGTGQGTSPLHF
TGCGCCAGCAGCTTGGGAACGGGACAGGGCACTTCACCCCTCCACTTT
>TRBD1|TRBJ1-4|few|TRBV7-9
CASSSPDRVFIANEKLFF
TGTGCCAGCAGCAGCCCGGACAGGGTTTTTATAGCTAATGAAAAACTGTTTTTT
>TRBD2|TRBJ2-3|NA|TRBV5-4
CASSLAFLTSGSGTDTQYF
TGTGCCAGCAGCTTGGCGTTCCTGACTAGCGGGAGTGGCACAGATACGCAGTATTTT
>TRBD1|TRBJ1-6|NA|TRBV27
CASSYDRVVGSPLHF
TGTGCCAGCAGTTACGACAGGGTGGTGGGGTCACCCCTCCACTTT
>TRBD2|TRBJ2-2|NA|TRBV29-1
CSVKAGTNTGELFF
TGCAGCGTTAAAGCGGGGACGAACACCGGGGAGCTGTTTTTT
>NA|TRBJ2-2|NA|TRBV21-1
CASSKEGSANTGELFF
TGTGCCAGCAGCAAAGAAGGGAGCGCGAACACCGGGGAGCTGTTTTTT
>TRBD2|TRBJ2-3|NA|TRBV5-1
CASSLRVAGVADTQYF
TGCGCCAGCAGCCTTCGGGTAGCGGGAGTTGCAGATACGCAGTATTTT